Shown below are 4 T cell receptor beta chains from a single sample sequenced in a study of blood T cells in healthy people across ages. A sample-barcoded 5' primer and a J-beta primer mix were used in a second PCR of roughly 7 to 11 cycles. In TCRdb, the 5' RACE reads were re-called with MiXCR into one record per CDR3 protein. The table lists 600,000 to 1,000,000 distinct CDR3 sequences, about three fifths of them singletons. The material sequenced was blood. The receptors derive from a man under 40 in good health.

The chain links TRBV29-1 to TRBJ1-1; the match to TRBD1 covers 7 bases. V lost 5 bases, J lost 1 base, and 10 bases stayed unmatched. This CDR3 is built from 15 residues. The V gene's germline CDR1 is SQVTM and CDR2 ANQGSEA. The CDR3 DNA sequence: TGCAGCGTTAGGCAGGGGGGAAGAGCGAACACTGAAGCTTTCTTT. Translation gives CSVRQGGRANTEAFF.

This clonotype occurred a few times. The chain joins TRBV15 to TRBJ2-7; weak D call: TRBD1 (6 bases). V was pared by 0 bases and J by 5 bases, with 14 bases between. This CDR3 spans 15 amino acids. The V gene's germline CDR1 is LNHNV and CDR2 YYDKDF (reference sequence). This CDR3 reads CATSRDQSGANEQYF. The CDR3 DNA reads as TGTGCCACCAGCAGAGACCAGTCAGGGGCCAACGAGCAGTACTTC.

The chain uses TRBV7-2 and TRBJ2-1; D may be TRBD1 or TRBD2 (6 bases each). CDR1 SGHTA and CDR2 FQGNSA come from the germline V gene. Between the trimmed V and J ends, which lost 2 bases and 1 base, there was a span of 18 bases. This CDR3 region has 18 residues. The CDR3 is CASSLQPGASSSYNEQFF. The CDR3 DNA reads TGTGCCAGCAGCTTACAACCGGGGGCCAGCTCGTCCTACAATGAGCAGTTCTTC.

In its sample, this clonotype was seen a few times. The V gene is TRBV5-1, the J gene TRBJ2-1; 9 bases match TRBD2. J gave up 4 bases and V 1 base, and 6 bases lay outside the gene matches. The CDR3 spans 16 residues. Germline CDR1 SGHRS, CDR2 YFSETQ. The DNA of the CDR3 is TGCGCCAGCAGCTTGAGCATTAGCGGGGGATACAATGAGCAGTTCTTC. Protein product: CASSLSISGGYNEQFF.